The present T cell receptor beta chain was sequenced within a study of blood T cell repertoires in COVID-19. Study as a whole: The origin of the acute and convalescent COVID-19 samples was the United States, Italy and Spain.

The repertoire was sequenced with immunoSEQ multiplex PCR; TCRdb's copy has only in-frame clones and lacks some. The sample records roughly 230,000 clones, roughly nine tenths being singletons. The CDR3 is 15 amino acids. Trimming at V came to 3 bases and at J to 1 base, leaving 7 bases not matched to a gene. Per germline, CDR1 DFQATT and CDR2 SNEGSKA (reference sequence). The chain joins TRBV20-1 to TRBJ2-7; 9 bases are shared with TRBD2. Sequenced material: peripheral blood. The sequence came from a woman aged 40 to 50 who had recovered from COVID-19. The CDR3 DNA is TGCAGTGCTAGTTTGGGGACTAGCCTTTCCTACGAGCAGTACTTC. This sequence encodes CSASLGTSLSYEQYF.